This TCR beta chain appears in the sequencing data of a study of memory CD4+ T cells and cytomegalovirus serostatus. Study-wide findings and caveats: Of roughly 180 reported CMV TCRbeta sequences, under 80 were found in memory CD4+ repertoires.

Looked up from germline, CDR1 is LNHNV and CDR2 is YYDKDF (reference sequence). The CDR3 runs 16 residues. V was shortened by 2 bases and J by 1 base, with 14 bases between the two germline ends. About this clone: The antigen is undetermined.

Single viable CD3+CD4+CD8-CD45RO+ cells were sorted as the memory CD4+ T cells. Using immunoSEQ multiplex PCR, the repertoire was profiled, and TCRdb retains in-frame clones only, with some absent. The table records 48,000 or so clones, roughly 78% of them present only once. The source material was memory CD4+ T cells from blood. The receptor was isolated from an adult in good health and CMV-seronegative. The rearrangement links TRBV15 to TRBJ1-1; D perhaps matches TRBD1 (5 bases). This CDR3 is CATSRPQGGQNTEAFF. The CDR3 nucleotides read TGTGCCACCAGCAGACCCCAGGGAGGACAGAACACTGAAGCTTTCTTT.